The source of this T cell receptor (beta chain) is a study of identical twins (dated by TCRdb to between 2015 and 2016). In the study overall: TCR alpha and beta repertoires from monozygotic twins, unrelated adults of various ages and cord blood were deep-sequenced to test whether fetal clonotypes persist. Replicate twin experiments were performed at different times using different library preparation protocols to rule out contamination.

In the germline V gene (reference sequence), CDR1 corresponds to SSHAT and CDR2 to FNYEAQ. Compared with germline, V lacks 3 bases and J lacks 0 bases; bases without a gene match: 3. The CDR3 covers 17 residues, taking in both the cysteine and the phenylalanine. Solely the CDR3 DNA is kept, with 51 bases framed from the first base. Broad study findings and their caveats: Abundant cord blood beta clonotypes carried fewer insertions; young adult naive repertoires showed a weaker similar trend, while memory repertoires showed none. Compared with coincidental sharing between unrelated individuals, out-of-frame TCR alpha sequences shared between twins showed an excess of sequences with low generation probability. Because the same donors could not be followed over many years, the conclusions relied on cross-sectional statistical analysis. In beta out-of-frame sequences, excess twin sharing was weaker, because having fewer shared sequences lowered the signal-to-noise ratio. In monozygotic twins, out-of-frame TCR alpha sharing was systematically underestimated by recombination models, although the models agreed with sharing between unrelated individuals. Invariant T cells such as MAIT and iNKT could partly confound zero-insertion analyses, although diverse VJ usage argued against such confounding for most clonotypes.

The library relied on 5' RACE. Sequencing took place on an Illumina HiSeq 2000. Template switching introduced a universal primer binding site; the final cDNA contained a unique molecular identifier, enabling accurate counting of TCR cDNA molecules. Specific primers in the conserved constant-segment region were used to synthesize first-strand cDNA for the TCR alpha and beta chains. To control for contamination, every cDNA library was double barcoded, receiving both a SMART-Mk sample barcode and Illumina barcodes. Two successive PCR steps introduced TruSeq adapter sequences along with Illumina sample barcodes. The Illumina HiSeq platform was used with custom primers to sequence TCR alpha and beta cDNA libraries. The paper's data handling went like this. Unique molecular identifiers were extracted from raw reads with MiGEC, and CDR3 positions were determined with MiXCR. Recombination models were inferred per individual with the repgenHMM and IGoR tools using an EM algorithm. The tcR package in R was used for shared clonotype analysis, with sharing normalized by the product of cloneset sizes. To study raw recombination free of thymic and clonal selection effects, out-of-frame nonproductive sequences were analyzed. The raw public data were reprocessed by TCRdb itself: fastp quality trimming at Q25, MiXCR clonotype calling, in-frame beta chains only. Entries that share a CDR3 protein sequence are merged under the most common genes and DNA. These V and J calls derive from TCRdb rather than the authors' analysis. A total of some 330,000 distinct CDR3 sequences appear in this sample, 9% to 10% of them only once. The ten most abundant clones make up 7.5% to 9.5% of the sample.

Only healthy Caucasian donors were included. Three unrelated non-twin adults were also sequenced: a male aged 18 to 30, a male aged 50 to 59 and a female aged 50 to 59. Miltenyi CD45RO+ enrichment and human naive T-cell isolation kits were used to isolate memory (CD45RO+) and naive T cells from PBMC. Remarks on this clonotype: Its antigen is unknown. The record has no base qualities; no much larger clone is one base away.

The chain uses TRBV7-7 and TRBJ2-1, and TRBD2 matches 12 of the central bases. This TCR was sampled from a woman aged 45-60 years in good health. Specimen: naive T cells sorted from blood. The cell subset or site label here, explained by the study, means: cells isolated with a human naive T-cell isolation kit. The sequenced DNA is TGTGCCAGCAGCTTTTCGACTAGCGGGAGCTCCTACAATGAGCAGTTCTTC. Translated, this is CASSFSTSGSSYNEQFF.